This T cell receptor (beta chain) came from a study of shared clonotypes between healthy human individuals (dated by TCRdb to between 2020 and 2021). Describing the broader study: The cohort included a few men and a couple of women between 18 and 49 years of age. Per donor, leukapheresis produced somewhere between about 0.9 and 10 billion PBMCs. Different laboratories and diverse techniques were used to prepare libraries and sequence TCR repertoires, to increase sequencing depth and limit assay-specific biases. Blood TCR repertoires of five healthy adults were deeply sequenced to estimate repertoire size and the extent of clonotype sharing between individuals. For each donor, CD4 naive and CD4 memory were each given three plates, CD8 naive was given two plates, and CD8 memory was given one plate. What the research found in general, with its limitations: Compared with non-shared clonotypes, clonotypes shared by all four sorted-subset donors had higher generation probabilities. Because the study included only a small number of donors, the genetic and exposure-history diversity represented was limited. When a handful of donors were compared, the shared fraction of clonotypes was about 5% for naive CD4, less than 4% for naive CD8, about 2.5% for memory CD4, and 0.4% for memory CD8. Only blood was sampled, and tissue TCR repertoires likely differ from those in blood. Naive subsets generally had larger estimated clonotype richness than memory subsets did. Rarefaction of sorted-subset datasets indicated incomplete sequencing despite the large sequencing depth. Based on pairwise subsampling, the degree of clonotype sharing among donors was expected to be affected by sequencing depth.

Using the deep immunoSEQ assay, multiplex PCR amplified TCR CDR3 regions from genomic DNA. For each cell subset, the extracted genomic DNA was distributed evenly across all wells of several immunoSEQ 96-well plates, and each plate served as one replicate. For sorted subsets, about 200 ng genomic DNA, equal to tens of thousands of T cell genomes, was loaded into each replicate PCR. Purified libraries were measured with a Qubit 3.0 fluorometer, size-checked on a Bioanalyzer 2100, and measured again with the KAPA Library Quantification kit. Each immunoSEQ 96-well plate was sequenced on its own single-read 150-cycle Illumina NextSeq 550 flow cell. The paper's data handling went like this. Because only junctional sequences without quality scores were contained in the immunoSEQ output, filtering matching that applied to full-length reads could not be performed. To assign V/J genes and CDR3, sequences were annotated against IMGT germline references using PyIR, a Python wrapper for IgBLAST v1.9. Reads were filtered out if the reads had weak V/J assignments (E-value above 1e-6), no CDR3, stop codons, out-of-frame junctions, or ambiguous translated residues. A V3J clonotype was defined by an identical inferred V gene, J gene, and CDR3 amino acid sequence. Percentage overlap between repertoires was computed as shared unique clonotypes divided by the size of the smaller repertoire. Richness of each repertoire was evaluated using RTK rarefaction, the Chao1 estimator, and Recon v2.1 estimates of unobserved clonotypes. Generation probabilities for all TCRbeta clonotypes obtained by the gDNA method from a few donors were computed using OLGA. The table comes from immuneACCESS by way of TCRdb, which keeps in-frame sequences with V and J called. Part of the clones is missing from these tables; in studies checked, under half for an unresolved V gene and the rest for unknown reasons. V and J calls and clone size are those listed in that table; D and trimming were worked out from the DNA. Across this sample there are fewer than 850,000 clones, with 80% to 95% seen only once. The ten most abundant clones make up about 33% of the sample.

Healthy HIV-negative adults with no recently reported acute infections or vaccinations were included as donors. Every donor was a Caucasian adult living in Nashville, Tennessee, USA. CD8 memory samples were composed of magnetically selected CD45RO+ cells combined with CCR7-negative CD45RA+ effector memory (TemRA) cells. Blood was obtained by leukapheresis, after which PBMCs were separated by Ficoll-Histopaque density gradient centrifugation and cryopreserved in liquid nitrogen vapor phase. Analytical flow cytometry was used to check the purity and quantity of each magnetically sorted T cell population. Genomic DNA was isolated from each sorted fraction and quantified by UV absorbance on a Nanodrop 2000c. The germline V and J ends show losses of 4 bases and 5 bases respectively, and no gene match explains 8 bases of the junction. Including the terminal cysteine and phenylalanine, the CDR3 comprises 16 residues. The sequence is cut down to CDR3 DNA, 48 bases in frame from base 1. CDR1 and CDR2, per the germline V gene, are SGHRS and YFSETQ.

In this sample, this clone turned up once. No cognate antigen has been identified for it. Nothing much larger sits one base from this clone, and base qualities are not available. This TCR derives from a man aged 18-30 years in good health. Some clones in this sample may be carry-over from other donors' samples. The sequence joins TRBV5-1 to TRBJ2-5, with 13 junctional bases fitting TRBD2. Sequencing was done on a sample of memory CD8+ T cells from PBMCs. The cell subset or site label, read with the paper, signifies: CD45RO+ cells pooled with CCR7-negative TemRA cells. Here the CDR3 is given as CASSLGLAGVRETQYF. DNA sequence: TGCGCCAGCAGCCTAGGACTAGCGGGAGTGCGTGAGACCCAGTACTTC.